This T cell receptor (beta chain) was recorded in a study of blood T cell repertoires in COVID-19. TCRdb keeps only in-frame clones here, not all; method: immunoSEQ multiplex PCR. The sample contains some 300,000 clones, about nine tenths of which appear only once. Germline V gene lookup returns CDR1 MDHEN and CDR2 SYDVKM. Trimming pared 7 bases from V and 11 bases from J, leaving 17 bases between. The CDR3 sequence is 12 residues long. What was sequenced was peripheral blood. V usage is TRBV28 and J usage is TRBJ1-1; D is unresolved. The source of this sequence is a woman in her 30s who had recovered from COVID-19. CDR3 region: CASIGAEVDAFF. CDR3 DNA sequence: TGTGCCAGCATAGGTGCCGAGGTCGACGCTTTCTTT.